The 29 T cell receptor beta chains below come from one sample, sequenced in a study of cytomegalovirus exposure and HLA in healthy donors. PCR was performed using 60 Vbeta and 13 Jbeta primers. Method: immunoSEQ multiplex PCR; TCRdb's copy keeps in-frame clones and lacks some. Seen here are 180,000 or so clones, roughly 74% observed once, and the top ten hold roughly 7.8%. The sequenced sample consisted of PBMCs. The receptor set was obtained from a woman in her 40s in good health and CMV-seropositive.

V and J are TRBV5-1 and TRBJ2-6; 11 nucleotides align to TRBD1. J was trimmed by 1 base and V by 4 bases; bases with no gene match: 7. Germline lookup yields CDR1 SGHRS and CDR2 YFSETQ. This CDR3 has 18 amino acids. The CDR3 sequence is CASSADRGLLSGANVLTF. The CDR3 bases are TGCGCCAGCAGCGCGGACAGGGGGCTACTATCTGGGGCCAACGTCCTGACTTTC.

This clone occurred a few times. The CDR3 nucleotides are TGTGCCAGTAGTATAGTTGGGGGGGGCCGGAATGAGCAGTTCTTC. Translated, it gives CASSIVGGGRNEQFF. The chain carries TRBV19 and TRBJ2-1, with D perhaps matching TRBD2 (7 bases). The CDR3 is 15 amino acids. Germline CDR1 reads LNHDA; CDR2 reads SQIVND (reference sequence). V dropped 1 base and J dropped 7 bases, with 14 bases sitting between them.

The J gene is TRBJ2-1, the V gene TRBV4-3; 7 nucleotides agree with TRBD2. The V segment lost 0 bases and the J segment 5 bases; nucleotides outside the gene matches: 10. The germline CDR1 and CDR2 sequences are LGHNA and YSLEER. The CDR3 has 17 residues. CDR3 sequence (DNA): TGCGCCAGCAGCCAAGATTTTACATCGGCGGGAGACAATGAGCAGTTCTTC. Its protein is CASSQDFTSAGDNEQFF.

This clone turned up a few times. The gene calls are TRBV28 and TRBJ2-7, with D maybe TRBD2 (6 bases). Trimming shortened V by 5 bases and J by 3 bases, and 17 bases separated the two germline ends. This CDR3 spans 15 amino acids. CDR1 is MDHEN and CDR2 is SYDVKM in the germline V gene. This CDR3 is CASSPPGLIHYEQYF. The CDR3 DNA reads TGTGCCAGCAGTCCTCCGGGACTGATTCACTACGAGCAGTACTTC.

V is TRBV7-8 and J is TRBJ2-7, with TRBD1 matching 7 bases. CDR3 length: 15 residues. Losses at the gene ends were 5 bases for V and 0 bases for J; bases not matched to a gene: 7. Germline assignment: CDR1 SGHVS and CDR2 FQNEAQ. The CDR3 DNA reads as TGTGCCAGCAGCCAAGGGACAGCTTCCTCCTACGAGCAGTACTTC. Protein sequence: CASSQGTASSYEQYF.

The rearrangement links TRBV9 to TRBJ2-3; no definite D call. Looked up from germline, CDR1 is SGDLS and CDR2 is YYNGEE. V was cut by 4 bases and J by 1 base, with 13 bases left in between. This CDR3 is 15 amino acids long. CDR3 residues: CASSSLVGGTDTQYF. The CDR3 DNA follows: TGTGCCAGCAGCTCCTTGGTCGGAGGCACAGATACGCAGTATTTT.

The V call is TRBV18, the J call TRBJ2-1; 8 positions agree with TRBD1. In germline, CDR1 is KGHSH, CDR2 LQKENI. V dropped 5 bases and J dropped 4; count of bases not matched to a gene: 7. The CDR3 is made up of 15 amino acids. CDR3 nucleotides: TGTGCCAGCTCAGCCAGGACAGGGCGGTACAATGAGCAGTTCTTC. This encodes CASSARTGRYNEQFF.

The CDR3 coding sequence is TGCAGCGTTGAAACCTCCGGGACTAGCGCCGAGCAGTACTTC. Residues: CSVETSGTSAEQYF. The V and J genes are TRBV29-1 and TRBJ2-7, with 10 positions matching TRBD2. CDR1 and CDR2 from the germline V gene are SQVTM and ANQGSEA. V gave up 2 bases and J gave up 6 bases; unmatched junction bases: 7. CDR3 length equals 14 residues.

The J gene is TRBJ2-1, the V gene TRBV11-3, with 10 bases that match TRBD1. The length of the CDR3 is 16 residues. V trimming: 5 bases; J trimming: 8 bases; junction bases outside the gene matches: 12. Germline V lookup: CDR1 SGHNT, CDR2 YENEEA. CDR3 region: CASSVGTGTGADEQFF. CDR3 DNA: TGTGCCAGCAGCGTGGGAACCGGGACAGGGGCTGATGAGCAGTTCTTC.

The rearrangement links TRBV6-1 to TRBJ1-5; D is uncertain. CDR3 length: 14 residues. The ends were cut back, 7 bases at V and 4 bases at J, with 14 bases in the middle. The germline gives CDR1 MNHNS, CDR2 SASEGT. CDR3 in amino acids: CASKDPRVNQPQHF. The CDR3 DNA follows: TGTGCCAGCAAAGATCCGCGCGTTAATCAGCCCCAGCATTTT.

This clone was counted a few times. DNA for the CDR3: TGTGCCAGCAGTTTCCGGGAATCAGATACGCAGTATTTT. Translating it yields CASSFRESDTQYF. V usage is TRBV27 and J usage is TRBJ2-3, with TRBD2 as a possible D gene (5 bases). V lost 3 bases and J 4 bases, leaving 8 bases between the germline ends. The CDR3 is 13 residues long. Germline V gene data show CDR1 as MNHEY and CDR2 as SMNVEV (reference sequence).

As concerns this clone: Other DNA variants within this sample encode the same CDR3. The CDR3 here is CASSSRQGSTDTQYF. The CDR3 DNA is TGTGCCAGCAGCTCCCGACAGGGAAGCACAGATACGCAGTATTTT. V and J are TRBV7-6 and TRBJ2-3; 7 nucleotides align to TRBD1. Germline V gives CDR1 SGHVS, CDR2 FNYEAQ. This CDR3 contains 15 residues. The V segment lost 4 bases and the J segment 0 bases; nucleotides outside the gene matches: 4.

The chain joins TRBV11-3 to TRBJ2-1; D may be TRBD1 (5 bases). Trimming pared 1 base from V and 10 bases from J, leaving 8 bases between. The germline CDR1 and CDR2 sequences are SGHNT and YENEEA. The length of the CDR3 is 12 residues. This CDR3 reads CASSLARGEQFF. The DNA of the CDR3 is TGTGCCAGCAGCTTAGCTAGGGGAGAGCAGTTCTTC.

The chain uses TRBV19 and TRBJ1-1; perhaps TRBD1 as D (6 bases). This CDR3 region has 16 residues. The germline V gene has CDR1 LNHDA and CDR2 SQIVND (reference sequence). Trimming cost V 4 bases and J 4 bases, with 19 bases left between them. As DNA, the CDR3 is TGTGCCAGTAGTAGAAGATTAGGGCAGGGGAGCACTGAAGCTTTCTTT. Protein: CASSRRLGQGSTEAFF.

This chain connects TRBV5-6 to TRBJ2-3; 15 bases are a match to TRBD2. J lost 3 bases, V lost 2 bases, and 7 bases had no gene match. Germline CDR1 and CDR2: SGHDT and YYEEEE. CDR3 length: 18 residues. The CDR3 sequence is CASSFGLAGGDLTDTQYF. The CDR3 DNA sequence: TGTGCCAGCAGCTTCGGACTAGCGGGAGGGGACCTTACAGATACGCAGTATTTT.

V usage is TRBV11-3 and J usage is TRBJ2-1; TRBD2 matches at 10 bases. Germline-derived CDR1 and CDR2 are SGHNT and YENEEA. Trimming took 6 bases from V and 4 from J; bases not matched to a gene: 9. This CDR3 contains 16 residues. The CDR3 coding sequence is TGTGCCAGCAGTTTCTCTTTAGCGGGAGGTTACAATGAGCAGTTCTTC. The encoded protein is CASSFSLAGGYNEQFF.

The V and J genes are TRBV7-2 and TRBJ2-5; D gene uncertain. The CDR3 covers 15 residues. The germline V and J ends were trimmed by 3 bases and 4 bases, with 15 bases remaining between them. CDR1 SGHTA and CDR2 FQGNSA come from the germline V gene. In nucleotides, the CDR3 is TGTGCCAGCAGCTTGAGGTCAGAGACCCGAGAGACCCAGTACTTC. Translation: CASSLRSETRETQYF.

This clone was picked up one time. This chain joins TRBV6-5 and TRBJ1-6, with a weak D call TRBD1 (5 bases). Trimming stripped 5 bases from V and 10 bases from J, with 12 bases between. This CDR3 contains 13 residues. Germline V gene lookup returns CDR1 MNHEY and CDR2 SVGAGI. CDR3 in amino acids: CASSRTRNSPLHF. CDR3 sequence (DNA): TGTGCCAGCAGTCGGACAAGGAACTCACCCCTCCACTTT.

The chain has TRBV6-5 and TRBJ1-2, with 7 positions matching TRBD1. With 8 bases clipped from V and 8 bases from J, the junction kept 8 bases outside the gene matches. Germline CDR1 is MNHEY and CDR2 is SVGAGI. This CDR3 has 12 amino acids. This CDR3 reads CASGDRVGGYTF. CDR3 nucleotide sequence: TGTGCCAGCGGCGACAGGGTTGGGGGCTACACCTTC.

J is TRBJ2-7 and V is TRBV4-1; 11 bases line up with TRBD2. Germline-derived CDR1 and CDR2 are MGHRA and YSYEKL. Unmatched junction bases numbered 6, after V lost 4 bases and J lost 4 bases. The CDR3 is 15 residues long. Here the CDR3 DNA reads TGCGCCAGCAGCCTGCCGGGACTAGCGGAGTACGAGCAGTACTTC. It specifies CASSLPGLAEYEQYF.

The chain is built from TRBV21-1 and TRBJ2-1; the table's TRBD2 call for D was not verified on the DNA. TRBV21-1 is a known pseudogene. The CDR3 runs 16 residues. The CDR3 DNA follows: TGTGCCAGCTATACTAGCGGGAAAGCGTGGAACAATGAGCAGTTCTTC. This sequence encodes CASYTSGKAWNNEQFF.

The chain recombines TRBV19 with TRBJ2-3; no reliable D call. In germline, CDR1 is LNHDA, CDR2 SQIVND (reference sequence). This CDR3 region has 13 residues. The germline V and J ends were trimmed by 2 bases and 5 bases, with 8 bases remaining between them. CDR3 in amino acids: CASSISAGDTQYF. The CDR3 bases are TGTGCCAGTAGTATAAGCGCTGGAGATACGCAGTATTTT.

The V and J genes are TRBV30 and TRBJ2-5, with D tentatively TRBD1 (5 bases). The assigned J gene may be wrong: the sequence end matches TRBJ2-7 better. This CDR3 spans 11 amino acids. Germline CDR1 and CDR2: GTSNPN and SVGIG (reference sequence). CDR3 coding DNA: TGTGCCTGGGCAGGGTCCTACGAGCAGTACTTC. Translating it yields CAWAGSYEQYF.

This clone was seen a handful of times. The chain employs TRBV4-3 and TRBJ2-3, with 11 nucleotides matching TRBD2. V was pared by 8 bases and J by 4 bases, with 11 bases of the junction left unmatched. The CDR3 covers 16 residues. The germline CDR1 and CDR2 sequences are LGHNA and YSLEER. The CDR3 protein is CASAQVAGGRSDTQYF. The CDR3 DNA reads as TGCGCCAGCGCTCAGGTAGCGGGAGGGCGGTCAGATACGCAGTATTTT.

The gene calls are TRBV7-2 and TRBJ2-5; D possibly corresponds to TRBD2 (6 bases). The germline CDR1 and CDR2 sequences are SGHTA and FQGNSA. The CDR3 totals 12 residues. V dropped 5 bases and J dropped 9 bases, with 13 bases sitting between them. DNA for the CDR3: TGTGCCAGCAGCACGCAGGGAGGCCCCCAGTACTTC. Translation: CASSTQGGPQYF.

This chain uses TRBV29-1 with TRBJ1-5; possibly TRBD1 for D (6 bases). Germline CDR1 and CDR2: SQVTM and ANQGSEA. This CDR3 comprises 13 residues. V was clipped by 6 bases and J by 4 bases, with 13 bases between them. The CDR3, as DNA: TGCAGCGTGAGGGGGAACCCAAATCAGCCCCAGCATTTT. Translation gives CSVRGNPNQPQHF.

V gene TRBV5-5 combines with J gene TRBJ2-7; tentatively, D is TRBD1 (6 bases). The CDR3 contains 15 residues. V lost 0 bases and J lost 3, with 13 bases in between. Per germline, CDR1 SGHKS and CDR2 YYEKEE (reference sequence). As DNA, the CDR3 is TGTGCCAGCAGCTTGGCGGCACAGGGTCACTACGAGCAGTACTTC. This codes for CASSLAAQGHYEQYF.

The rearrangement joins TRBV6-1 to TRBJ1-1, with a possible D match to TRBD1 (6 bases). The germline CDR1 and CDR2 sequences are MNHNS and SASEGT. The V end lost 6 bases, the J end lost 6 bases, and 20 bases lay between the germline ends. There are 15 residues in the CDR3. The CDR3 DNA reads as TGTGCCAGCAGCCGCACATCCTCAGGGGCCTCTGAAGCTTTCTTT. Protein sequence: CASSRTSSGASEAFF.

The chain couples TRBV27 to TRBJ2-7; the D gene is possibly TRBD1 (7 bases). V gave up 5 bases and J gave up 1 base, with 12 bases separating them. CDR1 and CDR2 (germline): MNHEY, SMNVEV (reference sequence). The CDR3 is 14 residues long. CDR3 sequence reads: CASSRGRGSYEQYF. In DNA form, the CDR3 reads TGTGCCAGCAGTAGGGGGCGGGGTTCCTACGAGCAGTACTTC.